This TCR beta chain was documented in a study of identical twins. Findings of the study overall: While abundant cord blood beta clonotypes carried fewer insertions, memory repertoires showed no such pattern. Beta out-of-frame twin sharing showed a weaker excess.

The CDR3 length is 11 residues. V lost 3 bases and J lost 4, with 4 bases in between. Germline-derived CDR1 and CDR2 are LGHDT and YNNKEL (reference sequence). TCRdb re-derived calls from the 5' RACE reads in MiXCR, one entry per CDR3 protein. The data hold 450,000 or so distinct CDR3 sequences, with about 14% observed a single time. As to this clonotype: What it binds is not known.

The data were also submitted as part of a second study, on yellow fever vaccine responses in identical twins.

The chain carries TRBV3-1 and TRBJ2-7; D gene ambiguous. This receptor was obtained from a woman aged 18-30 years in good health. The material sequenced was CD4+ T cells sorted from blood. CDR3 amino acids: CASSQFYEQYF. CDR3 sequence (DNA): TGTGCCAGCAGCCAGTTTTACGAGCAGTACTTC.